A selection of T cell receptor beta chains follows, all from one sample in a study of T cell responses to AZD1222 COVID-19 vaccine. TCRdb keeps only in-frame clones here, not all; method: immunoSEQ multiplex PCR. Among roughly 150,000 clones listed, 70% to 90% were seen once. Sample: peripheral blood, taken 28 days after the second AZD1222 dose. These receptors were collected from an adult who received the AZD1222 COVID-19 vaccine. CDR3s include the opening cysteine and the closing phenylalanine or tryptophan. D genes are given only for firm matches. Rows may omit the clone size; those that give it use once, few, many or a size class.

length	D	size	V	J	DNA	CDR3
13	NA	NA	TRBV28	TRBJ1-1	TGTGCCAGCAGTTTACTGGGTGGCACTGAAGCTTTCTTT	CASSLLGGTEAFF
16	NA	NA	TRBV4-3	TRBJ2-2	TGCGCCAGCAGCCCATTTGGCTCCGGGGACACCGGGGAGCTGTTTTTT	CASSPFGSGDTGELFF
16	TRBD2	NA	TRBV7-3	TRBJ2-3	TGTGCCAGCAGCTTAAGGCTAGCGGGAGGAGCAGATACGCAGTATTTT	CASSLRLAGGADTQYF
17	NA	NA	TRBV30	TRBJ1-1	TGTGCCTGGAGTGCCTTTCCCGTTTATGGGAGGAACACTGAAGCTTTCTTT	CAWSAFPVYGRNTEAFF
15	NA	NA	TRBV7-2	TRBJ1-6	TGTGCCAGCAGCCTAAATACAGGGATGAACTCACCCCTCCACTTT	CASSLNTGMNSPLHF
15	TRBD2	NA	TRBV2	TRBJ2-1	TGTGCCAGCGCGACTAGCCGGAGCTCCTACAATGAGCAGTTCTTC	CASATSRSSYNEQFF
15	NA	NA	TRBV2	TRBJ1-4	TGTGCCAGCAGTGATGGGACAAGGGCTAGGGAAAAACTGTTTTTT	CASSDGTRAREKLFF
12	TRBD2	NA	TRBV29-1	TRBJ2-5	TGCAGCGGGCGGGGGATCCAAGAGACCCAGTACTTC	CSGRGIQETQYF
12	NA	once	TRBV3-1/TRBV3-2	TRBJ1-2	TGTGCCAGCAGCCAAACCCTAGGTGAATACACCTTC	CASSQTLGEYTF
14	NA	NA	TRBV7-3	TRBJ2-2	TGTGCCAGCAGTGAACGGATCAACACCGGGGAGCTGTTTTTT	CASSERINTGELFF
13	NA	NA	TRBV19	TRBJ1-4	TGTGCCAGTAGAGCCATCCCGGGAGAAAAACTGTTTTTT	CASRAIPGEKLFF
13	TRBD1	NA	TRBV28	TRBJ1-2	TGTGCCAGCAGCACGACAGGGCGTGAAGGCTACACCTTC	CASSTTGREGYTF
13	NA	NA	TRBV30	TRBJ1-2	TGTGCCTCGCCGCTCGCGGGAATCTATGGCTACACCTTC	CASPLAGIYGYTF
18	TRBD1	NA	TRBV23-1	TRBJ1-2	TGCGCCAGCGGACTCAAAAACCGATCAGGGAGGGGGCTCTATGGCTACACCTTC	CASGLKNRSGRGLYGYTF
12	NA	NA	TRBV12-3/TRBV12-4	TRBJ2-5	TGTGCCAGCAGTCCACTTCAAGAGACCCAGTACTTC	CASSPLQETQYF
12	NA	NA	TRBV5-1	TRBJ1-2	TGCGCCAGCAGCCTCAACAGGGATGGCTACACCTTC	CASSLNRDGYTF
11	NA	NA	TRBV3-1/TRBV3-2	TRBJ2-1	TGTGCCAGCAGCCAAGGGGGTGAGCAGTTCTTC	CASSQGGEQFF
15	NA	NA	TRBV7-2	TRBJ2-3	TGTGCCAGCAGCGCACAGGGAATCCCCACAGATACGCAGTATTTT	CASSAQGIPTDTQYF
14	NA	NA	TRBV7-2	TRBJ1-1	TGTGCCAGCAGCTTACTAGGGGTTGGCACTGAAGCTTTCTTT	CASSLLGVGTEAFF
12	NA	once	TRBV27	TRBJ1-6	TGTGCCAGCAGAGCCAAGAATTCACCCCTCCACTTT	CASRAKNSPLHF
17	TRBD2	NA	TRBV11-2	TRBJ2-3	TGTGCCAGCAGCTTGGAACGGGGGGGCCGAGTCACAGATACGCAGTATTTT	CASSLERGGRVTDTQYF
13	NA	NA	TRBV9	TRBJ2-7	TGTGCCAGCAGCGTAGGAGACCACTACGAGCAGTACTTC	CASSVGDHYEQYF
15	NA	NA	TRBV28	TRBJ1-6	TGTGCCAGCAGTTTAATGGGGGGCAGGATTTCACCCCTCCACTTT	CASSLMGGRISPLHF
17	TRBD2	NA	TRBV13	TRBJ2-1	TGTGCCAGCAGCCCGAGGCATACTAGCGGGAGGAGGTATGAGCAGTTCTTC	CASSPRHTSGRRYEQFF
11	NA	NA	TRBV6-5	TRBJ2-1	TGTGCCAGCGAAGAGGGTAGTGAGCAGTTCTTC	CASEEGSEQFF
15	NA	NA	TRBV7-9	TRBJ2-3	TGTGCCAGCAGCCGGGACCCGGGGGCTGCAGATACGCAGTATTTT	CASSRDPGAADTQYF
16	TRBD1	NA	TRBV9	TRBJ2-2	TGTGCCAGCAGCTCAAGCCCGGACAGGTTATCCGGGGAGCTGTTTTTT	CASSSSPDRLSGELFF
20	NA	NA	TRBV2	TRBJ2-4	TGTGCCAGCAGTGAGCAGGGTCGGCCCCCCGGGTTCCGGGCCAAAAACATTCAGTACTTC	CASSEQGRPPGFRAKNIQYF
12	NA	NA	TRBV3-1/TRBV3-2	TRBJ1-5	TGTGCCAGCGGGTCCAACAATCAGCCCCAGCATTTT	CASGSNNQPQHF
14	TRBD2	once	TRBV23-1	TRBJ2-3	TGCGCCAGCAGTGCTCGGGGGGGCGCAGATACGCAGTATTTT	CASSARGGADTQYF
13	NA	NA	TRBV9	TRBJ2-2	TGTGCCAGCAGCTTGACAGTTACCGGGGAGCTGTTTTTT	CASSLTVTGELFF
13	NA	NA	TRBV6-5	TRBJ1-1	TGTGCCAGCAGTTACCCGGGGGGGGCTGAAGCTTTCTTT	CASSYPGGAEAFF
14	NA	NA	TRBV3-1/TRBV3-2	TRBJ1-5	TGTGCCAGCAGCCAAGGGTACCGGGATCAGCCCCAGCATTTT	CASSQGYRDQPQHF
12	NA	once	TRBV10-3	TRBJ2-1	TGTGCCACCGGGGGCGGGGCTGTTGAGCAGTTCTTC	CATGGGAVEQFF
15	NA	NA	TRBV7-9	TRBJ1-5	TGTGCCAGCAGCTTAGGACTTGACAGTAATCAGCCCCAGCATTTT	CASSLGLDSNQPQHF
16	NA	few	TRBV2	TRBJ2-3	TGTGCCAGCAGTGAATGGGGAGCGGAGAGCACAGATACGCAGTATTTT	CASSEWGAESTDTQYF
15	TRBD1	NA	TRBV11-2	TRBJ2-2	TGTGCCAGCCGGAGATGGACAGGGGGTAACGGGGAGCTGTTTTTT	CASRRWTGGNGELFF
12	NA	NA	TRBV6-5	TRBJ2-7	TGTGCCAGCGGGCGGGACGACTACGAGCAGTACTTC	CASGRDDYEQYF
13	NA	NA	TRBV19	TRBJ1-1	TGTGCCAGTAACCAGGGTGGGGTCGCTGAAGCTTTCTTT	CASNQGGVAEAFF
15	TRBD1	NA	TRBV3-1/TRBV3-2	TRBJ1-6	TGTGCCAGCAGCCAACGGACAGGGGGTAATTCACCCCTCCACTTT	CASSQRTGGNSPLHF
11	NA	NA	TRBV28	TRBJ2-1	TGTGCCAGTTATTCGGCTAGCTCTCTGTTCTTC	CASYSASSLFF
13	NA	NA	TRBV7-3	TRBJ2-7	TGTGCCAGCAGCTTAACGGGTACGGGCGAGCAGTACTTC	CASSLTGTGEQYF
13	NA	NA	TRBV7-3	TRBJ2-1	TGTGCCAGCAGCTCCGGGACCTACAATGAGCAGTTCTTC	CASSSGTYNEQFF
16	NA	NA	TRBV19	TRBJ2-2	TGTGCCAGTACCCCCGGGGGAAGTACGAACACCGGGGAGCTGTTTTTT	CASTPGGSTNTGELFF
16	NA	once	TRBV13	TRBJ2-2	TGTGCCAGCAGCTTGGCAGGGATCCGGAACACCGGGGAGCTGTTTTTT	CASSLAGIRNTGELFF
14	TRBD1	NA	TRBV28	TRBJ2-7	TGTGCCAGCACCGAACAGGGGGCTTCCTACGAGCAGTACTTC	CASTEQGASYEQYF
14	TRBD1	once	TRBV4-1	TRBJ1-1	TGCGCCAGCAGCCCTCAGGGGGGAGGCACTGAAGCTTTCTTT	CASSPQGGGTEAFF
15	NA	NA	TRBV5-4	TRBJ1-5	TGTGCCAGCAGCTTACCGGGCAGACTTAATCAGCCCCAGCATTTT	CASSLPGRLNQPQHF
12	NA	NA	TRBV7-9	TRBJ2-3	TGTGCCACGAGCCAGGACACAGATACGCAGTATTTT	CATSQDTDTQYF
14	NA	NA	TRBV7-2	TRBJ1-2	TGTGCCAGCAGCACCCGGACAGAGACCTATGGCTACACCTTC	CASSTRTETYGYTF